The clone carrying this TCR beta chain was detected ten times or more. Its antigen is undetermined. Amplification of TCR beta CDR3 regions used RNA transcripts. A first-round RT-PCR used HTBI primers, followed by a second-round multiplex PCR. MiXCR was run by TCRdb on the multiplex PCR reads, yielding one entry per CDR3 protein. The sample lists about 220,000 distinct CDR3 sequences; roughly 21% were seen once. This entry is derived from a study of Graves' ophthalmopathy and Graves' hyperthyroidism. The study's findings and limits: In blood, most expanded thyroid clonotypes above 0.001 frequency were also detected. With less than 90% sensitivity and more than 75% specificity, a 13-signature model separated ophthalmopathy from stable hyperthyroidism.

Exclusion applied to patients with other autoimmune diseases, uncontrolled infections, pregnancy or lactation. The PBMCs originated from more than 8 ml of fresh peripheral blood. The germline CDR1 and CDR2 sequences are SNHLY and FYNNEI. This CDR3 has 13 residues. Trimming cost V 5 bases and J 7 bases, with 12 bases left between them. The V and J genes are TRBV2 and TRBJ1-5; no firm D call. Sequenced input: peripheral blood. This receptor was identified in a woman in her forties or fifties with Graves' ophthalmopathy. CDR3 bases: TGTGCCAGCAGTTCTGAACAAGGGCAGCCCCAGCATTTT. Residues: CASSSEQGQPQHF.